The clone carrying this T cell receptor (beta chain) occurred a few times. Its antigen is unidentified. Some clones are missing from TCRdb's copy, which holds only in-frame ones; the method was immunoSEQ multiplex PCR. The sample contains roughly 120,000 clones, around 85% of which appear only once. Losses at the gene ends were 0 bases for V and 10 bases for J; bases not matched to a gene: 4. The V gene's germline CDR1 is SGHNT and CDR2 YENEEA. The CDR3 contains 15 residues. This sample stems from a study of T cell responses to AZD1222 COVID-19 vaccine. Findings and caveats of the study: Repertoire collection took place solely once the T cell response had peaked. Baseline seropositivity characterized only a handful of AZD1222 recipients. Donors were mostly white British, more females; clonal diversity possibly underestimated.

J is TRBJ1-6 and V is TRBV11-3, with 9 positions matching TRBD1. The sample here was peripheral blood, taken 28 days after the second AZD1222 dose. This TCR was sampled from an adult who received the AZD1222 COVID-19 vaccine. Written as DNA, the CDR3 is TGTGCCAGCAGCTTAGACGGGACAGGGAACTCACCCCTCCACTTT. Its protein product is CASSLDGTGNSPLHF.